This TCR beta chain is from a study of neoadjuvant nivolumab and ipilimumab in lung cancer. This CDR3 contains 15 residues. Germline-derived CDR1 and CDR2 are MNHEY and SVGAGI. V was pared by 6 bases and J by 9 bases, with 8 bases of the junction left unmatched. Clones were sequenced by immunoSEQ multiplex PCR, and TCRdb holds only the in-frame ones, with some missing. The sample records roughly 39,000 clones, 75% to 90% being singletons. V and J are TRBV6-5 and TRBJ2-1; 13 nucleotides agree with TRBD2. This receptor was identified in an adult with non-small cell lung cancer. The specimen was peripheral blood, collected before neoadjuvant nivolumab, alone or with ipilimumab. CDR3 sequence reads: CASRPLAGGPSEQFF. In DNA form, the CDR3 reads TGTGCCAGCAGACCACTAGCGGGAGGGCCCAGTGAGCAGTTCTTC.